The 24 T cell receptor beta chains below all came from one sample that was sequenced in a study of cytotoxic CD8 clonotypes in ibrutinib-treated CLL. Assay: immunoSEQ multiplex PCR; the TCRdb copy retains only in-frame clones and omits some. The profile shows about 28,000 clones, roughly 57% of them singletons. The material was PBMCs, obtained before ibrutinib treatment. All receptors come from a human donor with chronic lymphocytic leukemia.

The V and J genes are TRBV15 and TRBJ2-1; 10 bases align to TRBD2. Germline trimming cut 3 bases from V and 9 bases from J; bases unmatched to any gene: 14. The CDR3 loop spans 17 amino acids. CDR1 is LNHNV and CDR2 is YYDKDF in the germline V gene (reference sequence). The CDR3 DNA is TGTGCCACCAGCAGCAGTCTCAGCGGGAGGGCCCGTAGTGAGCAGTTCTTC. It specifies CATSSSLSGRARSEQFF.

This chain links TRBV29-1 with TRBJ2-2; 9 nucleotides align to TRBD2. CDR1 and CDR2 from the germline V gene are SQVTM and ANQGSEA. This CDR3 has 14 amino acids. The CDR3 reads CSFSGTSNTGELFF. The CDR3, as DNA: TGCAGTTTCTCGGGGACTAGCAACACCGGGGAGCTGTTTTTT.

A few counts support this clone. This rearrangement joins TRBV7-9 to TRBJ2-3, with D maybe TRBD1 (6 bases). Germline CDR1 and CDR2: SEHNR and FQNEAQ (reference sequence). Trimming removed 3 bases from V and 2 bases from J, with 12 bases in between. This CDR3 is built from 15 residues. The CDR3 reads CASSFRGSPTDTQYF. The DNA of the CDR3 is TGTGCCAGCAGCTTCAGGGGCTCTCCCACAGATACGCAGTATTTT.

The rearrangement joins TRBV21-1 to TRBJ1-3. TRBV21-1 is noted as a pseudogene. This CDR3 region has 12 residues. The CDR3 reads CASSPPGNTIYF. CDR3 sequence (DNA): TGTGCCAGCAGCCCCCCTGGAAACACCATATATTTT.

The chain carries TRBV7-6 and TRBJ1-3, with unresolved D. Germline values: CDR1 SGHVS, CDR2 FNYEAQ. The germline V and J ends were trimmed by 5 bases and 0 bases, with 14 bases remaining between them. The CDR3 runs to 16 residues. In DNA form, the CDR3 reads TGTGCCAGCAGCGCCACAACAGCGAACTCTGGAAACACCATATATTTT. Translated: CASSATTANSGNTIYF.

The rearrangement links TRBV7-2 to TRBJ2-7, with a possible D match to TRBD1 (5 bases). Germline assignment: CDR1 SGHTA and CDR2 FQGNSA. CDR3 length: 14 amino acids. The V end was cut by 2 bases, the J end by 2 bases, with 10 bases between. The CDR3 DNA is TGTGCCAGCAGCTTACTGCACAGGACCTACGAGCAGTACTTC. Its protein product is CASSLLHRTYEQYF.

This chain connects TRBV2 to TRBJ1-2, with 7 positions matching TRBD1. Germline V CDR1 and CDR2: SNHLY, FYNNEI. Trimming at V came to 6 bases and at J to 2 bases, leaving 3 bases not matched to a gene. This CDR3 is 13 amino acids long. Here the CDR3 reads CASRGTDNYGYTF. The DNA for the CDR3 is TGTGCCAGCAGGGGGACAGACAACTATGGCTACACCTTC.

V usage is TRBV5-1 and J usage is TRBJ1-2, with 7 nucleotides matching TRBD1. Losses at the gene ends were 6 bases for V and 8 bases for J; bases not matched to a gene: 19. CDR1 is SGHRS, CDR2 YFSETQ, per germline. The CDR3 has 16 residues. The CDR3, as DNA: TGCGCCAGCACCGGGGGATTAGACAGGGCGGTCGGAGGCTACACCTTC. Its protein product is CASTGGLDRAVGGYTF.

This clone was counted once. V usage is TRBV6-1 and J usage is TRBJ2-1; a weak D match, TRBD2 (6 bases). The CDR3 has 13 residues. Trimming shortened V by 5 bases and J by 8 bases, and 13 bases separated the two germline ends. Looked up from germline, CDR1 is MNHNS and CDR2 is SASEGT. As DNA, the CDR3 is TGTGCCAGCAGTTCCCAGGGAGGCGATGAGCAGTTCTTC. It yields the protein CASSSQGGDEQFF.

The rearrangement links TRBV7-2 to TRBJ2-4, with 7 nucleotides matching TRBD2. CDR1 is SGHTA, CDR2 FQGNSA, per germline. With V trimmed by 7 bases and J by 8 bases, 11 bases remained unmatched. The CDR3 sequence is 14 residues long. This CDR3 is CASMDLGGRDIQYF. In nucleotides, the CDR3 is TGTGCCAGCATGGACCTGGGAGGGCGGGACATTCAGTACTTC.

The chain is built from TRBV20-1 and TRBJ2-5, with D uncertain. Trimming stripped 4 bases from V and 1 base from J, with 4 bases between. This CDR3 is built from 11 residues. The germline V gene encodes CDR1 DFQATT and CDR2 SNEGSKA (reference sequence). CDR3 residues: CSAKSQETQYF. The CDR3 DNA reads as TGCAGTGCTAAGTCCCAAGAGACCCAGTACTTC.

The V and J genes are TRBV5-1 and TRBJ2-3; D perhaps matches TRBD2 (5 bases). The germline V gene encodes CDR1 SGHRS and CDR2 YFSETQ. This CDR3 spans 19 amino acids. V lost 2 bases and J lost 0, with 22 bases in between. The CDR3 is CASSFTSGIGSSSTDTQYF. CDR3 DNA: TGCGCCAGCAGCTTTACAAGTGGTATAGGGAGCTCTAGCACAGATACGCAGTATTTT.

The chain joins TRBV7-2 to TRBJ2-3; 14 bases match TRBD2. This CDR3 region has 17 residues. With V trimmed by 6 bases and J by 2 bases, 7 bases remained unmatched. Germline lookup yields CDR1 SGHTA and CDR2 FQGNSA. The CDR3 nucleotides are TGTGCCAGCAGTTCGGGACTAGCGGGAGAGGACACAGATACGCAGTATTTT. Encoded protein: CASSSGLAGEDTDTQYF.

Only a few counts were recorded for this clone. The rearrangement joins TRBV6-1 to TRBJ1-2, with D perhaps matching TRBD1 (6 bases). With 11 bases removed from V and 10 bases from J, the gap between germline ends came to 20 bases. CDR3 size: 12 residues. The V gene's germline CDR1 is MNHNS and CDR2 SASEGT. CDR3 bases: TGTGCCGGATCGCGAGGGGGAGTTGACTACACCTTC. This sequence encodes CAGSRGGVDYTF.

The chain is built from TRBV5-1 and TRBJ1-1, with D hard to call. From germline, CDR1 is SGHRS and CDR2 YFSETQ. V shed 0 bases and J shed 6 bases, with 12 bases lying between them. The CDR3 runs 14 residues. In nucleotides, the CDR3 is TGCGCCAGCAGCTTGGATCCGTCGATCCCTGAAGCTTTCTTT. It is translated as CASSLDPSIPEAFF.

V usage is TRBV19 and J usage is TRBJ2-1; 12 nucleotides line up with TRBD2. The CDR3 totals 13 residues. V lost 8 bases to trimming and J lost 9 bases; unmatched junction nucleotides: 5. Germline loops: CDR1 LNHDA, CDR2 SQIVND (reference sequence). The CDR3 region is CASLASGRGEQFF. The CDR3 DNA sequence: TGTGCCAGTTTGGCTAGCGGGAGGGGTGAGCAGTTCTTC. Full variable domain (rest looked up from reference TRBV19 and TRBJ2-1): DGGITQSPKYLFRKEGQNVTLSCEQNLNHDAMYWYRQDPGQGLRLIYYSQIVNDFQKGDIAEGYSVSREKKESFPLTVTSAQKNPTAFYLCASLASGRGEQFFGPGTRLTVL.

The chain recombines TRBV7-9 with TRBJ1-1, with TRBD1 identical over 7 bases. The germline V gene encodes CDR1 SEHNR and CDR2 FQNEAQ (reference sequence). J was trimmed by 1 base and V by 5 bases; bases with no gene match: 7. The CDR3 sequence is 15 residues long. The CDR3 region is CASSLYRGKNTEAFF. The CDR3 DNA follows: TGTGCCAGCAGCCTATACAGGGGAAAGAACACTGAAGCTTTCTTT.

CDR3 nucleotides: TGTGCCATCTCCTCTAACTATGGCTACACCTTC. Protein: CAISSNYGYTF. This chain connects TRBV10-3 to TRBJ1-2; D remains unclear. Per the germline V gene, CDR1 is ENHRY and CDR2 is SYGVKD. There are 11 residues in the CDR3. The ends were cut back, 8 bases at V and 0 bases at J, with 4 bases in the middle.

The chain combines TRBV5-4 with TRBJ2-5; D could derive from TRBD1 or TRBD2 (6 bases each). Per germline, CDR1 SGHNT and CDR2 YYREEE (reference sequence). CDR3 length equals 14 residues. V gave up 0 bases and J gave up 4 bases, with 10 bases separating them. The CDR3 region has the DNA TGTGCCAGCAGCTTGGGGGGGGCCCCAGAGACCCAGTACTTC. This encodes CASSLGGAPETQYF.

CDR3 region: CASSEGRGQWDYGYTF. The CDR3 DNA reads TGTGCCAGCAGTGAGGGACGGGGGCAGTGGGACTATGGCTACACCTTC. This chain links TRBV2 with TRBJ1-2; D is possibly TRBD1 (6 bases). This CDR3 contains 16 residues. Deletions cut 3 bases from V and 3 bases from J, with 17 bases between. The germline CDR1 and CDR2 sequences are SNHLY and FYNNEI.

This clone was counted only a few times. The chain uses TRBV6-1 and TRBJ1-5; perhaps TRBD1 as D (5 bases). Germline V lookup: CDR1 MNHNS, CDR2 SASEGT. The CDR3 has 13 amino acids. Trimming pared 6 bases from V and 4 bases from J, leaving 10 bases between. CDR3 coding DNA: TGTGCCAGCAGCGACAGACCAAATCAGCCCCAGCATTTT. It encodes CASSDRPNQPQHF.

The V call is TRBV27, the J call TRBJ1-4; D remains unclear. CDR3 length equals 20 residues. Germline V CDR1 and CDR2: MNHEY, SMNVEV (reference sequence). Trimming pared 5 bases from V and 2 bases from J, leaving 27 bases between. This CDR3 is CASSPINWRGVRRTNEKLFF. In nucleotides, the CDR3 is TGTGCCAGCAGTCCAATAAATTGGCGGGGAGTGAGGAGGACTAATGAAAAACTGTTTTTT. The entire variable domain, with the rest obtained from reference TRBV27 and TRBJ1-4, is as follows: EAQVTQNPRYLITVTGKKLTVTCSQNMNHEYMSWYRQDPGLGLRQIYYSMNVEVTDKGDVPEGYKVSRKEKRNFPLILESPSPNQTSLYFCASSPINWRGVRRTNEKLFFGSGTQLSVL.

The chain employs TRBV5-1 and TRBJ1-1; D is possibly TRBD1 (5 bases). Germline V gene lookup returns CDR1 SGHRS and CDR2 YFSETQ. This CDR3 is 14 amino acids long. V shed 2 bases and J shed 1 base, with 9 bases lying between them. CDR3 region: CASSFSGRNTEAFF. The CDR3 DNA follows: TGCGCCAGCAGCTTCTCAGGGAGGAACACTGAAGCTTTCTTT.

By frequency in the sample, this clone is medium-sized. The rearrangement links TRBV7-2 to TRBJ2-1; tentative D call: TRBD2 (6 bases). There are 15 residues in the CDR3. CDR1 and CDR2 (germline): SGHTA, FQGNSA. Trimming removed 4 bases from V and 3 bases from J, with 13 bases in between. The DNA for the CDR3 is TGTGCCAGCAGCTCCGGAGGACTAAACTACAATGAGCAGTTCTTC. It yields the protein CASSSGGLNYNEQFF.